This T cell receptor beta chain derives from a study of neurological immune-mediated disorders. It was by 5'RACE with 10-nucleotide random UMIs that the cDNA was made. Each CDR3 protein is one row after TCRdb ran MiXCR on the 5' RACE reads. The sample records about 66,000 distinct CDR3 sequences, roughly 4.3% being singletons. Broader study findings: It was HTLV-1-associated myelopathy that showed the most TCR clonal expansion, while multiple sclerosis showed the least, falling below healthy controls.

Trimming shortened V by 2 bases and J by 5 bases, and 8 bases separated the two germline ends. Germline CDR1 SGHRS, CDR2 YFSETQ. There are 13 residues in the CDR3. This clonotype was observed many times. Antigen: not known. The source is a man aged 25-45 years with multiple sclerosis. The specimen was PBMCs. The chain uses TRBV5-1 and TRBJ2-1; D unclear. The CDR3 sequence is CASSFVFNNEQFF. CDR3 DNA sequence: TGCGCCAGCAGCTTCGTGTTCAACAATGAGCAGTTCTTC.